One and the same sample provided the 27 T cell receptor beta chains below, sequenced in a study of blood T cell repertoires in COVID-19. The protocol was immunoSEQ multiplex PCR, while the TCRdb copy is restricted to in-frame clones and leaves out a portion. Of hundreds of thousands of clones listed, approximately 83% are singletons. The specimen was peripheral blood. The receptors originated from a woman between 25 and 40 years old who had recovered from COVID-19.

This sequence joins TRBV28 and TRBJ1-2, with a tentative D call TRBD1 (5 bases). CDR3 length: 11 residues. Germline V gives CDR1 MDHEN, CDR2 SYDVKM. The ends were cut back, 9 bases at V and 3 bases at J, with 8 bases in the middle. The CDR3 protein is CASTGDYGYTF. The CDR3 region has the DNA TGTGCCAGTACAGGTGACTATGGCTACACCTTC.

The rearrangement uses TRBV24-1 and TRBJ1-2, with a possible D match to TRBD1 (6 bases). The V end was cut by 3 bases, the J end by 8 bases, with 12 bases between. In germline, CDR1 is KGHDR, CDR2 SFDVKD. The CDR3 is 13 amino acids. The CDR3 coding sequence is TGTGCCACCAGTGATGGACAGATTGGGGGCTACACCTTC. Encoded protein: CATSDGQIGGYTF.

In DNA form, the CDR3 reads TGTGCCAGCAGCCCTGGGACTAGCGGGGAGGGAGAGACCCAGTACTTC. The encoded protein is CASSPGTSGEGETQYF. This chain links TRBV11-2 with TRBJ2-5; TRBD2 matches at 13 bases. From germline, CDR1 is SGHAT and CDR2 FQNNGV. This CDR3 has 16 amino acids. The V gene end was trimmed by 5 bases and the J gene end by 4 bases; junction bases not matched to a gene: 7.

This chain links TRBV6-5 with TRBJ2-7, with 8 bases matching TRBD1. V shed 4 bases, J shed 1 base, and the junction held 9 bases outside the gene matches. CDR1 MNHEY and CDR2 SVGAGI come from the germline V gene. The CDR3 is 16 amino acids. CDR3 DNA sequence: TGTGCCAGCAGTTCCCGGACAGGGATATTATCCTACGAGCAGTACTTC. It encodes CASSSRTGILSYEQYF.

This clone has just one count. The chain has TRBV2 and TRBJ2-1; TRBD2 matches at 10 bases. V gave up 7 bases and J gave up 4 bases; unmatched junction bases: 4. The CDR3 runs 14 residues. Germline loops: CDR1 SNHLY, CDR2 FYNNEI. CDR3 loop: CASNGLAAYNEQFF. The DNA for the CDR3 is TGTGCCAGCAACGGACTAGCGGCTTACAATGAGCAGTTCTTC.

The CDR3 sequence: CASSFIQVQETQYF. The CDR3 DNA sequence: TGTGCCAGCAGTTTTATTCAGGTTCAAGAGACCCAGTACTTC. The chain employs TRBV28 and TRBJ2-5; no definite D call. The germline V gene encodes CDR1 MDHEN and CDR2 SYDVKM. V lost 3 bases, J lost 2 bases, and 10 bases lay in between. The CDR3 covers 14 residues.

This sequence joins TRBV12-5 and TRBJ1-2; maybe TRBD1 (6 bases). Trimming shortened V by 6 bases and J by 2 bases, and 10 bases separated the two germline ends. The CDR3 sequence is 13 residues long. CDR1 and CDR2 (germline): LGHNT, FRNRAP. In DNA form, the CDR3 reads TGTGCTAGTGGCACAGGGATAAACTATGGCTACACCTTC. Its protein product is CASGTGINYGYTF.

V usage is TRBV7-2 and J usage is TRBJ2-1, with D possibly TRBD2 on 5 matching bases. Trimming cost V 2 bases and J 4 bases, with 15 bases left between them. Germline-derived CDR1 and CDR2 are SGHTA and FQGNSA. The CDR3 is 16 amino acids. CDR3 bases: TGTGCCAGCAGCTTATCTGGCGGGTTGGTTTACAATGAGCAGTTCTTC. Encoded protein: CASSLSGGLVYNEQFF.

J is TRBJ2-7 and V is TRBV5-1, with D perhaps matching TRBD1 (5 bases). The germline V and J ends were trimmed by 0 bases and 3 bases, with 13 bases remaining between them. This CDR3 comprises 15 residues. Per germline, CDR1 SGHRS and CDR2 YFSETQ. The CDR3 DNA reads as TGCGCCAGCAGCTTGGCCTCTCAGGGTCTCTACGAGCAGTACTTC. Translating gives CASSLASQGLYEQYF.

The genes are TRBV11-1 and TRBJ1-2, with 8 bases aligning to TRBD1. CDR1 and CDR2 (germline): SGHAT, FQDESV (reference sequence). J lost 7 bases, V lost 5 bases, and 6 bases had no gene match. CDR3 length equals 13 residues. The CDR3 spells CASSPRTGIGYTF. Written as DNA, the CDR3 is TGTGCCAGCAGCCCCCGGACAGGGATTGGCTACACCTTC. Full variable domain (outside the CDR3, taken from reference TRBV11-1 and TRBJ1-2): EAEVAQSPRYKITEKSQAVAFWCDPISGHATLYWYRQILGQGPELLVQFQDESVVDDSQLPKDRFSAERLKGVDSTLKIQPAELGDSAMYLCASSPRTGIGYTFGSGTRLTVV.

This chain joins TRBV12-3 or TRBV12-4 and TRBJ1-1; no firm D call. The CDR3 extends over 13 amino acids. Trimming removed 3 bases from V and 0 bases from J, with 5 bases in between. The CDR3 reads CASSFQMNTEAFF. The CDR3 nucleotides read TGTGCCAGCAGTTTTCAGATGAACACTGAAGCTTTCTTT.

This clone was picked up one time. The chain couples TRBV6-6 to TRBJ2-1; 15 positions match TRBD2. CDR1 is MNHNY, CDR2 SVGAGI, per germline (reference sequence). The CDR3 has 17 amino acids. V lost 5 bases, J lost 1 base, and 3 bases stayed unmatched. Written as DNA, the CDR3 is TGTGCCAGCAGTCCCGGGACTAGCGGGGGGTCCTACAATGAGCAGTTCTTC. As protein: CASSPGTSGGSYNEQFF.

The rearrangement joins TRBV6-5 to TRBJ1-3; D unclear. V shed 4 bases and J shed 6 bases, with 13 bases lying between them. The CDR3 is made up of 14 amino acids. Germline values: CDR1 MNHEY, CDR2 SVGAGI. CDR3: CASSWRAAANTIYF. The DNA for the CDR3 is TGTGCCAGCAGTTGGCGGGCCGCCGCAAACACCATATATTTT.

This chain uses TRBV6-2 or TRBV6-3 with TRBJ2-2; D gene uncertain. The CDR3 consists of 16 residues. CDR1 MNHEY and CDR2 SVGEGT come from the germline V gene. Trimming shortened V by 3 bases and J by 7 bases, and 18 bases separated the two germline ends. The CDR3 sequence: CASSYSADSLDGELFF. The CDR3 DNA follows: TGTGCCAGCAGTTATAGTGCCGACTCTCTAGACGGGGAGCTGTTTTTT.

The chain joins TRBV10-3 to TRBJ2-4; D is undetermined. This CDR3 is built from 12 residues. Germline V CDR1 and CDR2: ENHRY, SYGVKD. Trimming cost V 10 bases and J 7 bases, with 14 bases left between them. The chain's CDR3 is CATRSSENIQYF. CDR3 nucleotides: TGTGCCACCCGATCATCGGAGAACATTCAGTACTTC.

The chain combines TRBV28 with TRBJ2-3, with 9 bases that match TRBD2. Germline V CDR1 and CDR2: MDHEN, SYDVKM. This CDR3 region has 15 residues. V shed 4 bases and J 6 bases; nucleotides not matched to a gene: 8. CDR3 in DNA: TGTGCCAGCAGTTCAATAGCGGGAGAGGCGGATACGCAGTATTTT. It encodes CASSSIAGEADTQYF. The whole variable domain, filled in from reference TRBV28 and TRBJ2-3, reads DVKVTQSSRYLVKRTGEKVFLECVQDMDHENMFWYRQDPGLGLRLIYFSYDVKMKEKGDIPEGYSVSREKKERFSLILESASTNQTSMYLCASSSIAGEADTQYFGPGTRLTVL.

The gene calls are TRBV5-1 and TRBJ1-1; D not certain. The V end lost 3 bases, the J end lost 1 base, and 7 bases lay between the germline ends. Germline V gives CDR1 SGHRS, CDR2 YFSETQ. This CDR3 contains 13 residues. The CDR3 DNA follows: TGCGCCAGCAGCTCTAGGCCGAACACTGAAGCTTTCTTT. Residues: CASSSRPNTEAFF.

For the CDR3, the DNA is TGCAGTGCTAGCAGGCCCGGGGAGCTGTTTTTT. This sequence encodes CSASRPGELFF. This chain connects TRBV20-1 to TRBJ2-2, with D uncertain. Trimming pared 3 bases from V and 6 bases from J, leaving 5 bases between. The CDR3 length is 11 residues. The germline V gene encodes CDR1 DFQATT and CDR2 SNEGSKA (reference sequence).

This chain uses TRBV3-1 (or the pseudogene TRBV3-2) with TRBJ2-2; D may be TRBD2 (7 bases). V was clipped by 3 bases and J by 5 bases, with 13 bases between them. Per germline, CDR1 LGHDT and CDR2 YNNKEL (reference sequence). CDR3 size: 15 residues. In DNA, the CDR3 is TGTGCCAGCAGCCAGGGGGGGACAACTACCGGGGAGCTGTTTTTT. It translates to CASSQGGTTTGELFF.

CDR3 loop: CASTRETGEAFF. CDR3 DNA sequence: TGTGCCAGCACCCGAGAGACAGGGGAAGCTTTCTTT. This sequence joins TRBV2 and TRBJ1-1, with TRBD1 matching over 7 bases. Germline V CDR1 and CDR2: SNHLY, FYNNEI. This CDR3 has 12 amino acids. Trimming removed 7 bases from V and 8 bases from J; junction bases left unmatched: 7.

The chain joins TRBV25-1 to TRBJ2-2; 7 bases map to TRBD2. CDR1 is MGHDK and CDR2 is SYGVNS in the germline V gene. This CDR3 region has 16 residues. The V and J ends lost 2 bases and 6 bases, in that order; junction bases with no gene match: 9. The DNA for the CDR3 is TGTGCCAGCAGTGAACGCGGGCGGGAGCCCCCCGGGGAGCTGTTTTTT. Amino acid sequence: CASSERGREPPGELFF.

The chain recombines TRBV20-1 with TRBJ2-5; a possible D gene is TRBD1 (5 bases). The CDR3 is made up of 11 amino acids. The germline V gene encodes CDR1 DFQATT and CDR2 SNEGSKA (reference sequence). The DNA for the CDR3 is TGCATTCCAGGGTTAGCAGAGACCCAGTACTTC. This sequence encodes CIPGLAETQYF.

For this clone: The same CDR3 also results from other DNA sequences found in this sample. In nucleotides, the CDR3 is TGTGCCAGCAGCTTGCTAGCGGACAATGAGCAGTTCTTC. Its translation: CASSLLADNEQFF. The chain couples TRBV11-3 to TRBJ2-1; 7 nucleotides line up with TRBD2. Germline values: CDR1 SGHNT, CDR2 YENEEA. The V segment lost 3 bases and the J segment 5 bases; nucleotides outside the gene matches: 1. This CDR3 contains 13 residues.

V usage is TRBV12-5 and J usage is TRBJ2-3; D remains ambiguous. The CDR3 extends over 15 amino acids. The ends were cut back, 2 bases at V and 4 bases at J, with 13 bases in the middle. Germline-derived CDR1 and CDR2 are LGHNT and FRNRAP. The CDR3 coding sequence is TGTGCTAGTGGTTTGTCTGGGCCTTCGCCAGATACGCAGTATTTT. It is translated as CASGLSGPSPDTQYF.

The V and J genes are TRBV4-2 and TRBJ1-4; D is unresolved. CDR3 length: 13 amino acids. Germline V lookup: CDR1 LGHNA, CDR2 YNFKEQ. V lost 1 base, J lost 12 bases, and 12 bases lay in between. The chain's CDR3 is CASSQAGLLELFF. CDR3 DNA: TGTGCCAGCAGCCAAGCCGGACTGCTAGAACTGTTTTTT.

The J gene is TRBJ2-5, the V gene TRBV5-1, with D possibly matching TRBD2 (5 bases). The germline V and J ends were trimmed by 0 bases and 5 bases, with 14 bases remaining between them. The CDR3 consists of 15 residues. Germline V CDR1 and CDR2: SGHRS, YFSETQ. The CDR3 loop is CASSLVSGDRETQYF. CDR3 coding DNA: TGCGCCAGCAGCTTGGTTTCCGGGGATAGGGAGACCCAGTACTTC.

The rearrangement links TRBV21-1 to TRBJ1-1; the table's D call of TRBD1 was not tested on the DNA. TRBV21-1 constitutes a pseudogene. The CDR3 runs to 13 residues. The CDR3 loop is CASTPGQNTEAFF. The CDR3 nucleotides are TGTGCCAGCACCCCGGGACAGAACACTGAAGCTTTCTTT.